A single sample is the source of the 26 T cell receptor beta chains below, sequenced in a study of early T cells in non-severe SARS-CoV-2 infection. TCRdb re-derived calls from the 5' RACE reads in MiXCR, one entry per CDR3 protein. This sample carries some 91,000 distinct CDR3 sequences, under 15% of them seen once, and the ten largest clones take around 5.8%. Sequenced sample: whole blood. The receptor set was obtained from an adult who was a healthcare worker with PCR-confirmed SARS-CoV-2 infection or an uninfected control (not recorded which).

This clonotype has only a few counts. This chain uses TRBV7-8 with TRBJ2-1; 11 nucleotides line up with TRBD2. The V gene end was trimmed by 3 bases and the J gene end by 6 bases; junction bases not matched to a gene: 7. CDR1 is SGHVS, CDR2 FQNEAQ, per germline. CDR3 length: 16 amino acids. CDR3 DNA sequence: TGTGCCAGCAGCTTCGGACTAGCGGGCAACATCAATGAGCAGTTCTTC. It translates to CASSFGLAGNINEQFF.

The V call is TRBV12-3 or TRBV12-4, the J call TRBJ2-3; D is undetermined. The CDR3 totals 14 residues. Trimming took 2 bases from V and 5 from J, leaving 11 bases between them. Here the CDR3 reads CASSLLRVGDTQYF. The CDR3 DNA reads as TGTGCCAGCAGTTTACTTAGGGTGGGAGATACGCAGTATTTT.

This clonotype was counted a single time. The J gene is TRBJ1-1, the V gene TRBV18; D remains unclear. V lost 3 bases and J 5 bases, leaving 10 bases between the germline ends. Per germline, CDR1 KGHSH and CDR2 LQKENI. The CDR3 extends over 13 amino acids. The DNA for the CDR3 is TGTGCCAGCTCACCCCATAGAGGGACTGAAGCTTTCTTT. Its translation is CASSPHRGTEAFF.

This chain connects TRBV10-3 to TRBJ2-7, with a weak D call TRBD2 (6 bases). The CDR3 is made up of 12 amino acids. Germline assignment: CDR1 ENHRY and CDR2 SYGVKD. V lost 0 bases to trimming and J lost 10 bases, with 10 bases between them. CDR3 residues: CAISESRGVQYF. CDR3 bases: TGTGCCATCAGTGAGTCGCGGGGAGTTCAGTACTTC.

This clonotype has a count of ten or more. This chain links TRBV11-2 with TRBJ2-1; D possibly matches TRBD1 or TRBD2 (5 bases each). CDR3 length: 13 amino acids. Germline lookup yields CDR1 SGHAT and CDR2 FQNNGV. Trimming removed 8 bases from V and 6 bases from J, with 14 bases in between. The CDR3 is CASRAIGANEQFF. CDR3 nucleotide sequence: TGTGCCAGCCGTGCGATCGGGGCCAATGAGCAGTTCTTC. Full variable domain (remainder filled in from reference TRBV11-2 and TRBJ2-1): EAGVAQSPRYKIIEKRQSVAFWCNPISGHATLYWYQQILGQGPKLLIQFQNNGVVDDSQLPKDRFSAERLKGVDSTLKIQPAKLEDSAVYLCASRAIGANEQFFGPGTRLTVL.

This clonotype has at least ten counts. The rearrangement links TRBV7-6 to TRBJ2-1, with 10 bases fitting TRBD2. Germline-derived CDR1 and CDR2 are SGHVS and FNYEAQ. The CDR3 extends over 17 amino acids. J was trimmed by 6 bases and V by 5 bases; bases with no gene match: 13. CDR3 residues: CASSRSSASGRINEQFF. The CDR3 nucleotides read TGTGCCAGCAGCCGCTCGTCGGCTAGCGGGAGAATCAATGAGCAGTTCTTC.

This clonotype has at least ten counts. This rearrangement joins TRBV2 to TRBJ1-1, with a possible D match to TRBD1 (6 bases). V was shortened by 7 bases and J by 5 bases, with 14 bases between the two germline ends. The CDR3 covers 13 residues. The V gene's germline CDR1 is SNHLY and CDR2 FYNNEI. CDR3 coding DNA: TGTGCCAGCATCCGGGGGCGGGGGACTGAAGCTTTCTTT. Translation: CASIRGRGTEAFF.

In its sample, this clonotype was seen a few times. The chain employs TRBV12-3 or TRBV12-4 and TRBJ2-2; D may be TRBD1 or TRBD2 (5 bases each). The length of the CDR3 is 17 residues. The ends were cut back, 5 bases at V and 1 base at J, with 17 bases in the middle. The DNA of the CDR3 is TGTGCCAGCAGTACACTCACCGGGACGGGGAACACCGGGGAGCTGTTTTTT. Translation gives CASSTLTGTGNTGELFF.

This clonotype came up a few times. The chain carries TRBV12-3 or TRBV12-4 and TRBJ1-5, with 7 bases aligning to TRBD1. This CDR3 contains 14 residues. The V and J ends lost 5 bases and 4 bases, in that order; junction bases with no gene match: 5. This CDR3 is CASSLTGANQPQHF. DNA of the CDR3: TGTGCCAGCAGTCTCACAGGGGCTAATCAGCCCCAGCATTTT.

V usage is TRBV5-8 and J usage is TRBJ2-7; D might be TRBD1 (6 bases). Germline V CDR1 and CDR2: SGHTS, YDEGEE. The CDR3 has 13 residues. Trimming took 2 bases from V and 6 from J, leaving 12 bases between them. The CDR3 DNA sequence: TGTGCCAGCAGCTTACAGGGCCTCGCCGAGCAGTACTTC. Translation gives CASSLQGLAEQYF.

This chain links TRBV20-1 with TRBJ2-3, with TRBD2 matching over 7 bases. CDR1 DFQATT and CDR2 SNEGSKA come from the germline V gene (reference sequence). The CDR3 has 14 residues. Losses at the gene ends were 5 bases for V and 0 bases for J; bases not matched to a gene: 5. The CDR3 protein is CSAVAGLSTDTQYF. The CDR3 DNA reads TGCAGTGCTGTAGCGGGCCTTAGCACAGATACGCAGTATTTT.

This clonotype was seen many times. The CDR3 loop reads CASSLDRDYEQFF. For the CDR3, the DNA is TGTGCCAGCAGCTTGGACAGGGACTATGAGCAGTTCTTC. The V and J genes are TRBV5-6 and TRBJ2-1; D assignment may be TRBD1 or TRBD2 (6 bases each). Trimming took off 0 bases at V and 8 bases at J, with 9 bases between the two ends. CDR1 and CDR2 from the germline V gene are SGHDT and YYEEEE. CDR3 size: 13 residues. The full variable domain, its missing parts supplied by reference TRBV5-6 and TRBJ2-1, is DAGVTQSPTHLIKTRGQQVTLRCSPKSGHDTVSWYQQALGQGPQFIFQYYEEEERQRGNFPDRFSGHQFPNYSSELNVNALLLGDSALYLCASSLDRDYEQFFGPGTRLTVL.

This clonotype was counted a few times. The gene calls are TRBV28 and TRBJ2-2; weak D call: TRBD2 (6 bases). From germline, CDR1 is MDHEN and CDR2 SYDVKM. V dropped 11 bases and J dropped 0 bases, with 13 bases sitting between them. This CDR3 region has 14 residues. CDR3 nucleotide sequence: TGTGCCGGAGGGACTGCCGCGAACACCGGGGAGCTGTTTTTT. This gives the protein CAGGTAANTGELFF.

V usage is TRBV6-5 and J usage is TRBJ2-5; TRBD1 matches at 7 bases. CDR1 and CDR2 (germline): MNHEY, SVGAGI. The CDR3 totals 14 residues. The V segment lost 8 bases and the J segment 7 bases; nucleotides outside the gene matches: 13. In nucleotides, the CDR3 is TGTGCCAGCCAACCTTCACAGGGGAGTGGGACCCAGTACTTC. Protein product: CASQPSQGSGTQYF.

In this sample, this clonotype turned up a few times. The chain combines TRBV27 with TRBJ1-2, with D uncertain. The ends were cut back, 5 bases at V and 0 bases at J, with 7 bases in the middle. In germline, CDR1 is MNHEY, CDR2 SMNVEV (reference sequence). The CDR3 runs 13 residues. CDR3 in amino acids: CASSGEPNYGYTF. The CDR3 DNA reads as TGTGCCAGCAGTGGGGAGCCTAACTATGGCTACACCTTC.

V is TRBV27 and J is TRBJ1-2; tentatively, D is TRBD1 (6 bases). This CDR3 contains 15 residues. Looked up from germline, CDR1 is MNHEY and CDR2 is SMNVEV (reference sequence). V was trimmed by 3 bases and J by 0 bases, leaving 11 bases between them. In nucleotides, the CDR3 is TGTGCCAGCAGTTTTTCGGGGGCTTCTAACTATGGCTACACCTTC. Its protein is CASSFSGASNYGYTF.

The chain combines TRBV7-2 with TRBJ2-3, with a weak D call TRBD1 (6 bases). Germline V gene sequence: CDR1 SGHTA, CDR2 FQGNSA. The CDR3 is made up of 15 amino acids. V gave up 5 bases and J gave up 1 base, with 13 bases separating them. CDR3 amino acids: CASSTQTGRTDTQYF. The CDR3 nucleotides are TGTGCCAGCAGCACTCAGACAGGACGCACAGATACGCAGTATTTT.

The chain recombines TRBV28 with TRBJ1-6; TRBD1 aligns across 8 bases. CDR3 length: 14 amino acids. Looked up from germline, CDR1 is MDHEN and CDR2 is SYDVKM. V gave up 4 bases and J gave up 8 bases; unmatched junction bases: 4. The DNA for the CDR3 is TGTGCCAGCAGTTCCGGACAGGGAGATTCACCCCTCCACTTT. Translated: CASSSGQGDSPLHF.

Ten or more counts support this clonotype. The rearrangement joins TRBV7-9 to TRBJ2-7; TRBD2 matches at 8 bases. V gave up 5 bases and J gave up 5 bases; unmatched junction bases: 8. The CDR3 length is 14 residues. Germline lookup yields CDR1 SEHNR and CDR2 FQNEAQ (reference sequence). This CDR3 reads CASSVTGLEDEQYF. The CDR3 DNA reads as TGTGCCAGCAGCGTGACGGGACTAGAAGACGAGCAGTACTTC.

The rearrangement joins TRBV11-2 to TRBJ2-4; the match to TRBD2 covers 8 bases. The CDR3 is made up of 17 amino acids. From germline, CDR1 is SGHAT and CDR2 FQNNGV. V was pared by 4 bases and J by 4 bases, with 12 bases of the junction left unmatched. The CDR3 spells CASSSARGGPIKNIQYF. The CDR3 DNA is TGTGCCAGCAGCTCAGCCCGGGGGGGCCCAATTAAAAACATTCAGTACTTC.

This clonotype was seen more than once but under ten times. The chain has TRBV10-2 and TRBJ2-1; 10 bases map to TRBD2. The CDR3 length is 15 residues. J was trimmed by 0 bases and V by 10 bases; bases with no gene match: 6. Germline assignment: CDR1 WSHSY and CDR2 SAAADI. CDR3 DNA: TGCGCCACAGCCATAGCGGGAGGCTCCTACAATGAGCAGTTCTTC. Translation gives CATAIAGGSYNEQFF.

This clonotype was observed at least ten times. The V and J genes are TRBV20-1 and TRBJ2-1; TRBD2 matches at 11 bases. The CDR3 has 13 residues. V gave up 6 bases and J gave up 10 bases; unmatched junction bases: 8. The germline gives CDR1 DFQATT, CDR2 SNEGSKA (reference sequence). The CDR3 region is CSAGTSGFGEQFF. The CDR3 DNA reads TGCAGTGCCGGGACTAGCGGTTTTGGAGAGCAGTTCTTC.

This clonotype was counted only a few times. The CDR3 bases are TGTGCCAGCCCTCAGCCCCAGCATTTT. This translates into CASPQPQHF. J is TRBJ1-5 and V is TRBV28; D is unclear. The CDR3 is made up of 9 amino acids. From germline, CDR1 is MDHEN and CDR2 SYDVKM. Trimming took off 8 bases at V and 6 bases at J, with 2 bases between the two ends. Full variable domain (missing parts from reference TRBV28 and TRBJ1-5): DVKVTQSSRYLVKRTGEKVFLECVQDMDHENMFWYRQDPGLGLRLIYFSYDVKMKEKGDIPEGYSVSREKKERFSLILESASTNQTSMYLCASPQPQHFGDGTRLSIL.

This clonotype occurred a few times. This sequence joins TRBV27 and TRBJ1-1; D unclear. The CDR3 has 13 amino acids. Trimming took off 6 bases at V and 1 base at J, with 9 bases between the two ends. Germline CDR1 reads MNHEY; CDR2 reads SMNVEV (reference sequence). CDR3: CASRLLGNTEAFF. The DNA of the CDR3 is TGTGCCAGCAGGCTATTGGGGAACACTGAAGCTTTCTTT.

This clonotype has a handful of counts. Here the CDR3 reads CASSAGDTQYF. CDR3 bases: TGTGCCAGCAGTGCGGGAGATACGCAGTATTTT. J is TRBJ2-3 and V is TRBV28; a weak D match, TRBD2 (5 bases). This CDR3 region has 11 residues. The V gene's germline CDR1 is MDHEN and CDR2 SYDVKM. The V gene lost 5 bases and the J gene lost 5 bases, with 5 bases spanning the gap.

At least ten counts were recorded for this clonotype. The rearrangement uses TRBV6-6 and TRBJ1-6; tentative D call: TRBD1 (6 bases). The V gene's germline CDR1 is MNHNY and CDR2 SVGAGI (reference sequence). This CDR3 comprises 13 residues. The V and J ends lost 4 bases and 13 bases respectively, with 14 bases between them. The CDR3 coding sequence is TGTGCCAGCAGTTCGCCAGGGGATACCCCCCTCCACTTT. Encoded protein: CASSSPGDTPLHF.